The present T cell receptor (beta chain) was sequenced within a study of blood T cell repertoires in COVID-19. Study details: Donors in the United States, Italy and Spain gave samples during acute or convalescent COVID-19. From T cells, B-cell-depleted T cells, or PBMCs came the material, which was cDNA or gDNA.

CDR3 size: 12 residues. V lost 1 base and J lost 8, with 6 bases in between. CDR1 is SGDLS, CDR2 YYNGEE, per germline. Original analysis: Scientists estimated how many nucleated cells there were by amplifying reference gene primers. Sequencing used immunoSEQ multiplex PCR; TCRdb keeps in-frame clones, though not all of them. V, J and clone size derive from that table, while D and trimming were established from the DNA sequence. The sample contains roughly 42,000 clones, 75% to 90% of which appear only once. Sample: peripheral blood. The sequence was obtained from a man in his thirties or forties with active or convalescent COVID-19. The rearrangement joins TRBV9 to TRBJ2-2; D call uncertain. The CDR3 coding sequence is TGTGCCAGCAGCGTACTTCGGGGGGAGCTGTTTTTT. It yields the protein CASSVLRGELFF.